Described below is a single T cell receptor beta chain sequence and its context. This clonotype came up a few times. This clone's antigen is unknown. Base qualities are not provided; no much larger clone lies one nucleotide away. The time point tag for this specimen amounts to: persistent/refractory GD, antithyroid drugs over 5 years with positive TRAb. RNA was extracted from PBMCs in TRIzol for both TCR sequencing and RNA sequencing. Graves' disease was diagnosed according to American Thyroid Association guidelines. The patients came from an endocrinology department in Xi'an, China. From each patient, approximately 10 milliliters of peripheral blood was collected into an EDTA anticoagulant tube. Ficoll Paque Plus density gradient separation was used to isolate PBMCs, and no further T cell sorting was performed. An Agilent 2100 Bioanalyzer and agarose gel were used to assess RNA quality, and a NanoDrop 2000 was used to measure RNA concentration.

Receptor libraries were prepared by multiplex PCR. The instrument was an Illumina HiSeq 4000. TCR beta libraries were built with iRepertoire HTBI primers and Arm-PCR amplification of CDR3 regions. PCR products were gel purified before sequencing. The study's processing was this. Across samples, 62 TRBV and around 15 TRBJ segments were identified and used for gene usage analysis of CDR3 amino acid clonotypes. Filtered high-quality paired reads were merged into contigs using COPE and FqMerger. BLAST was used to align contigs to IMGT TRBV, TRBD and TRBJ reference genes, and CDR3 was defined according to IMGT. Highly expanded clones were defined as clonotypes with a frequency above 0.1%. Shannon entropy served as the measure of repertoire diversity, while the Gini coefficient captured V-J evenness. Public clonotypes were defined as clonotypes shared by more than one individual. The raw public data were reprocessed by TCRdb itself: fastp quality trimming at Q25, MiXCR clonotype calling, in-frame beta chains only. For every CDR3 protein sequence, its rows merge into one entry that carries the most common genes and DNA. The authors' filters were not applied to this entry. Within this sample are 350,000 to 450,000 distinct CDR3 sequences, with roughly 25% of them counted one time only. Approximately 30% of the sample rests with the top ten.

This entry belongs to a study of regulatory T cells in long-lasting Graves disease (dated by TCRdb to the early 2020s). About the study as a whole: To count as having persistent Graves' disease, a patient had to have received antithyroid drug treatment for over 5 years with TSH receptor autoantibodies remaining persistently positive. This study used TCR sequencing and RNA sequencing of peripheral blood to compare persistent Graves' disease patients against newly diagnosed Graves' disease patients. The study took place in China and was registered as a clinical trial. A total of around 33 samples underwent TCR sequencing, from roughly 13 patients with persistent Graves' disease and roughly 20 patients with newly diagnosed Graves' disease. On average, persistent Graves' disease patients in the clinical cohort had been on antithyroid drugs for around ten years.

Study-level results and caveats: Only peripheral blood was studied, because thyroid tissue, the primary lesion, was inaccessible. Persistent patients shared more public clonotypes among themselves (roughly 2,700) than newly diagnosed patients did (over 950). Only the TCR beta chain was sequenced and analyzed. Preferential use of TRBV28, TRBJ1-2 and TRBJ2-5 was observed in persistent disease, whereas TRBV20-1 and TRBJ2-1 were favored in newly diagnosed disease. The authors acknowledged the small sample size as a limitation that may reduce accuracy. Compared with newly diagnosed patients, persistent Graves' disease patients had lower TCR Shannon entropy and fewer highly expanded clones, which suggests clonal expansion.

The CDR3 runs 17 residues from the cysteine to the phenylalanine. Only CDR3 DNA is held: 51 bases, read in frame from base 1. Taken from the germline V gene, the CDR1 and CDR2 loops are SGHRS and YFSETQ. The junction shows trimming of 3 bases on V and 0 bases on J, and the gene matches do not reach 7 bases of it. The source material was peripheral blood mononuclear cells (PBMCs), sampled when the disease was refractory, from a patient treated with antithyroid drugs. The chain is encoded by TRBV5-1 joined to TRBJ1-1, with TRBD1 matching 11 junction bases. This TCR was recovered from a woman in her thirties or forties with Graves disease. Donor details come from another sample of the same person, matched by shared clones. The DNA sequence reads TGCGCCAGCAGCTGGAGGACAGGGGGCTTCGTGAACACTGAAGCTTTCTTT. This codes for CASSWRTGGFVNTEAFF.